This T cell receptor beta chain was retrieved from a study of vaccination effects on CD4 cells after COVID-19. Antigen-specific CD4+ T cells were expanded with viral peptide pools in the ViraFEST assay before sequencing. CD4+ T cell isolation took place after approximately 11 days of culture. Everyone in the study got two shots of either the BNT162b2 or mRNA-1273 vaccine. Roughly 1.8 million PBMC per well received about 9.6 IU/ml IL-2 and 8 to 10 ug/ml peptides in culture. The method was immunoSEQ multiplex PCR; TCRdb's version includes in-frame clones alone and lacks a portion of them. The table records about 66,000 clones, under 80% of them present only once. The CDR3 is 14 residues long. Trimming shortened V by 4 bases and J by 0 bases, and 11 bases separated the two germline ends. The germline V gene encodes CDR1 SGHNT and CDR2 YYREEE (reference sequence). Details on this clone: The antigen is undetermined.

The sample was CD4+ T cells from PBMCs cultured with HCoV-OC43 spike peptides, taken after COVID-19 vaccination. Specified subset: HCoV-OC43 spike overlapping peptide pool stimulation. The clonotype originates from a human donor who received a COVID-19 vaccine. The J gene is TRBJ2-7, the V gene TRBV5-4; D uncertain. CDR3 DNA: TGTGCCAGCAGCCGGTATGCTAGCTCCTACGAGCAGTACGTC. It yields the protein CASSRYASSYEQYV.